The clone carrying this T cell receptor beta chain showed up just a few times. Its antigen remains unidentified. This specimen belongs to a study of identical twins. The CDR3 runs to 12 residues. CDR1 is DFQATT and CDR2 is SNEGSKA in the germline V gene (reference sequence). Trimming removed 6 bases from V and 2 bases from J, with 10 bases in between. Whole-study findings and limits: Insertions were reduced in abundant cord blood beta clonotypes but not in memory repertoires. With monozygotic twins, out-of-frame TCR alpha sharing exceeded what models estimated.

TCRdb processed the 5' RACE reads anew with MiXCR; each CDR3 protein has one entry. The repertoire holds approximately 680,000 distinct CDR3 sequences, with just over 7% as singletons. A further study also used this sample, focusing on yellow fever vaccine responses in identical twins.

The receptor was derived from a woman between 18 and 29 years old in good health. Source material: PBMCs. The V gene is TRBV20-1, the J gene TRBJ1-2, with D unclear. The CDR3 here is CSAQSPNYGYTF. The CDR3 DNA reads as TGCAGTGCCCAATCCCCAAACTATGGCTACACCTTC.